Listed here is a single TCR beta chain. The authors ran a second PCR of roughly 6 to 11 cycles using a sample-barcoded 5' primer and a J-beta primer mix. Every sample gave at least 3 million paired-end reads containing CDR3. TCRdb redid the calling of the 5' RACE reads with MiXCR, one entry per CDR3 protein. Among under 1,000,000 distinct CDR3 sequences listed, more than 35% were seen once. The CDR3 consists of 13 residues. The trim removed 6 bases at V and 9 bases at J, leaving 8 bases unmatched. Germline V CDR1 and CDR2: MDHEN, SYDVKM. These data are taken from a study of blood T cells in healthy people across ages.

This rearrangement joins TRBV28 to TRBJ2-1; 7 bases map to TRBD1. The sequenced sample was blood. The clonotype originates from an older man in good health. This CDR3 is CASRRTGGGEQFF. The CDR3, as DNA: TGTGCCAGCAGACGGACAGGTGGAGGTGAGCAGTTCTTC.